The sample holds many counts of the clone carrying this TCR beta chain. Its specificity is not known. RNA transcripts were the template, and TCR beta CDR3 regions were amplified from them. Second-round multiplex PCR followed a first-round RT-PCR using HTBI primers. TCRdb redid the calling of the multiplex PCR reads with MiXCR, one entry per CDR3 protein. The sample holds about 620,000 distinct CDR3 sequences, 20% to 25% seen once. V gave up 4 bases and J gave up 5 bases, with 9 bases separating them. The CDR3 is 13 residues long. Germline CDR1 reads MNHEY; CDR2 reads SVGAGI. The data derive from a study of Graves' ophthalmopathy and Graves' hyperthyroidism. Findings of the study overall: Blood also harbored most expanded thyroid clonotypes above 0.001 frequency.

The specimen was peripheral blood. The chain has TRBV6-5 and TRBJ1-5; D gene ambiguous. This clonotype was obtained from a woman in her late teens or twenties with stable Graves' hyperthyroidism. Some clones in this sample may be carry-over from other donors' samples. CDR3 DNA sequence: TGTGCCAGCAGTTGGGCATGGGATCAGCCCCAGCATTTT. Translated, it gives CASSWAWDQPQHF.